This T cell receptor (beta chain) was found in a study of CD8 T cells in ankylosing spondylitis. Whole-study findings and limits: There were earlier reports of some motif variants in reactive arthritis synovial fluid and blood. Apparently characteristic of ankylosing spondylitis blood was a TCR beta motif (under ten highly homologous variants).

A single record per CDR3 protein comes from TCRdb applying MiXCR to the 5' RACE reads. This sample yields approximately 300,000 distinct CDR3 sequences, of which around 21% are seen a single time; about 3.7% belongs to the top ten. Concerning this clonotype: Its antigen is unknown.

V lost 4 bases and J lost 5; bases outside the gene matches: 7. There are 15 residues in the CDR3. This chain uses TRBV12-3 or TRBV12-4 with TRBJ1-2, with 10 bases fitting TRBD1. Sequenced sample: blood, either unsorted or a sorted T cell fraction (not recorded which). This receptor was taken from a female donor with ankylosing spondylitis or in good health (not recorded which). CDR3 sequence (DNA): TGTGCCAGCAGTTCGGGACAGGGGAATGCATATGGCTACACCTTC. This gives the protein CASSSGQGNAYGYTF.